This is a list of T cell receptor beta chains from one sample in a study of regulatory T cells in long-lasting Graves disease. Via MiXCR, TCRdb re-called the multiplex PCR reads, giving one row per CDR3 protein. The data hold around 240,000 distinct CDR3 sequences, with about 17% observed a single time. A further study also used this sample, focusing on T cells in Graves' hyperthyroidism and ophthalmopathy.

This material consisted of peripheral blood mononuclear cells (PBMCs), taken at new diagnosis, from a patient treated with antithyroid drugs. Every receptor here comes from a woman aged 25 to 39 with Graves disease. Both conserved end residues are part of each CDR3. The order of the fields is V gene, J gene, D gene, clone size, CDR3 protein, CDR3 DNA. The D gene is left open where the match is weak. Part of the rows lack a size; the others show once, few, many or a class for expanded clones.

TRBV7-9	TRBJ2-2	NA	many	CASLERGANTGELFF	TGTGCCAGCCTGGAAAGGGGAGCGAACACCGGGGAGCTGTTTTTT
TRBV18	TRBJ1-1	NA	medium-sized	CASSPAGRIAFF	TGTGCCAGCTCTCCGGCGGGTCGGATAGCTTTCTTT
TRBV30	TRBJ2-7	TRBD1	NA	CAWRGTGYEQYF	TGTGCCTGGAGGGGGACAGGCTACGAGCAGTACTTC
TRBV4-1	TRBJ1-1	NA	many	CASSQIAGGNTEAFF	TGCGCCAGCAGCCAAATAGCCGGGGGTAACACTGAAGCTTTCTTT
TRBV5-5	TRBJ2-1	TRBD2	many	CASSWSGGVYNEQFF	TGTGCCAGCAGCTGGAGCGGGGGGGTCTACAATGAGCAGTTCTTC
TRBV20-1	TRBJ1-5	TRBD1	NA	CSGQQGGGDRARGTQHF	TGCAGCGGACAACAGGGTGGGGGGGACAGGGCAAGGGGGACCCAGCATTTT
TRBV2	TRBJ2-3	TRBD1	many	CASSDRDSDTDTQYF	TGTGCCAGCAGTGACAGGGACAGCGACACAGATACGCAGTATTTT
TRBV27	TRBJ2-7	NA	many	CASSLGNPSYEQYF	TGTGCCAGCAGTCTGGGGAACCCTTCCTACGAGCAGTACTTC
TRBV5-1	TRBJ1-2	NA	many	CASSLVGRQGYTF	TGCGCCAGCAGCTTGGTGGGCCGACAGGGCTACACCTTC
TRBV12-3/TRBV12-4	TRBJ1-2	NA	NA	CASETLRVRGNYGYTF	TGTGCCAGCGAAACTTTACGTGTGCGGGGTAACTATGGCTACACCTTC
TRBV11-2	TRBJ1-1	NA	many	CASSLRPITEAFF	TGTGCCAGCAGCCTACGACCGATCACTGAAGCTTTCTTT
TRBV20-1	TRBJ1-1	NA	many	CSAQRGGTEAFF	TGCAGTGCCCAGAGAGGGGGCACTGAAGCTTTCTTT
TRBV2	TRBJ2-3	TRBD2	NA	CATGTRRGDTQYF	TGTGCCACCGGGACTAGGCGCGGGGATACGCAGTATTTT
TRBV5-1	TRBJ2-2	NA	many	CASNDGNTGELFF	TGCGCCAGCAATGACGGGAACACCGGGGAGCTGTTTTTT
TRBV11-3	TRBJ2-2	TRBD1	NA	CASSSQGSGGELFF	TGTGCCAGCAGCTCACAGGGGAGTGGCGGGGAGCTGTTTTTT
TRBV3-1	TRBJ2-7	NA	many	CASSQDRQGVHEQYF	TGTGCCAGCAGCCAAGATAGGCAGGGAGTCCACGAGCAGTACTTC
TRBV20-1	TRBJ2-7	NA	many	CSASEDSSGHEQYF	TGCAGTGCTTCGGAGGACAGTTCGGGCCACGAGCAGTACTTC
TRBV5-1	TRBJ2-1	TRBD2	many	CASSLAGRYNEQFF	TGTGCCAGCAGCTTAGCGGGCCGCTACAATGAGCAGTTCTTC
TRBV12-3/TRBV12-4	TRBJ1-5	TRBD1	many	CASSLSLTGGARQPQHF	TGTGCCAGCAGTTTATCCCTGACAGGGGGCGCGAGACAGCCCCAGCATTTT
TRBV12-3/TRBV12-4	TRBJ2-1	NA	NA	CASSFDGLTDNEQFF	TGTGCCAGCAGTTTCGACGGCCTGACAGACAATGAGCAGTTCTTC
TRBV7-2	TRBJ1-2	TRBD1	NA	CASSLEGTGVYGYTF	TGTGCCAGCAGCTTGGAGGGGACAGGGGTTTATGGCTACACCTTC
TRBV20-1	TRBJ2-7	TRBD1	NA	CSAPDREPYEQYF	TGCAGTGCACCGGACAGGGAGCCCTACGAGCAGTACTTC
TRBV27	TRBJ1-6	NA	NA	CASSLGQGLLPLHF	TGTGCCAGCAGTTTAGGGCAGGGCCTATTACCCCTCCACTTT
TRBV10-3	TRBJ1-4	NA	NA	CAISEEGRGEKLFF	TGTGCCATCAGTGAGGAGGGGAGGGGAGAAAAACTGTTTTTT
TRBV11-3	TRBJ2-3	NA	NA	CASSFAQWDTQYF	TGTGCCAGCAGCTTCGCACAGTGGGATACGCAGTATTTT